The clone carrying this T cell receptor beta chain has a handful of counts. Its ends do not fully match the called genes, so a read error is possible. TCRdb re-derived calls from the RT-PCR reads in MiXCR, one entry per CDR3 protein. The sample carries about 680,000 distinct CDR3 sequences, approximately 15% recorded once. Germline V gives CDR1 SGHRS, CDR2 YFSETQ. This CDR3 is 14 amino acids long. The sequenced sample was memory CD4+ T cells from blood. The chain couples TRBV5-1 to TRBJ1-4; 10 bases match TRBD1. This clonotype was obtained from a female donor in good health, serving as a healthy control. CDR3 amino acids: CASRLGTGDEKLFF. CDR3 coding DNA: TGCGCCAGCAGATTGGGGACAGGGGATGAAAAACTGTTTTTT. Full variable domain (outside the CDR3, taken from reference TRBV5-1 and TRBJ1-4): KAGVTQTPRYLIKTRGQQVTLSCSPISGHRSVSWYQQTPGQGLQFLFEYFSETQRNKGNFPGRFSGRQFSNSRSEMNVSTLELGDSALYLCASRLGTGDEKLFFGSGTQLSVL.